The clone carrying this T cell receptor beta chain has only a few counts. The antigen remains unidentified. Building the TCR beta libraries relied on iRepertoire HTBI primers, and CDR3 regions underwent Arm-PCR. TCRdb redid the calling of the multiplex PCR reads with MiXCR, one entry per CDR3 protein. The sample consists of some 280,000 distinct CDR3 sequences, 20% to 25% of them appearing once. Time point defined: persistent/refractory GD, antithyroid drugs over 5 years with positive TRAb. The TCR library used RNA extracted from PBMCs. This CDR3 region has 16 residues. The V and J ends lost 1 base and 4 bases respectively, with 16 bases between them. Germline values: CDR1 LNHNV, CDR2 YYDKDF (reference sequence). This sample was included in a study of regulatory T cells in long-lasting Graves disease. About the study: It was over 5 years of antithyroid drugs, with positive TSH receptor antibodies, that meant persistent Graves' disease.

General study findings and limits: Preferential use of TRBV28, TRBJ1-2 and TRBJ2-5 was seen in persistent disease. Patients with persistent Graves' had lower TCR diversity than newly diagnosed patients.

This sequence was found in a female donor with Graves disease. The source was peripheral blood mononuclear cells (PBMCs), collected when the disease was refractory, from a patient treated with antithyroid drugs. The chain is built from TRBV15 and TRBJ2-5; TRBD1 might be the D (5 bases). CDR3 amino acids: CATSRAPSTVPETQYF. Here the CDR3 DNA reads TGTGCCACCAGCAGAGCCCCCTCGACAGTCCCAGAGACCCAGTACTTC.